A single sample gave rise to the 8 T cell receptor beta chains below, sequenced in a study of shared clonotypes between healthy human individuals. The table came from immunoSEQ multiplex PCR; TCRdb's copy has only in-frame clones and leaves some out. The profile shows 2 million or so clones, 85% to 95% of them singletons. The sequenced material came from naive CD4+ T cells sorted from blood. The subset is: CD45RA+ positively selected. The receptors originated from a young man in good health.

This chain joins TRBV5-4 and TRBJ1-3; TRBD1 aligns across 7 bases. CDR3 size: 16 residues. Germline lookup yields CDR1 SGHNT and CDR2 YYREEE (reference sequence). Trimming took 4 bases from V and 2 from J; bases not matched to a gene: 9. Written as DNA, the CDR3 is TGTGCCAGCAGCCCCAGCGGTGACAGGGCTGGAAACACCATATATTTT. Its translation is CASSPSGDRAGNTIYF. Drawing the rest from reference TRBV5-4 and TRBJ1-3, the complete variable domain is ETGVTQSPTHLIKTRGQQVTLRCSSQSGHNTVSWYQQALGQGPQFIFQYYREEENGRGNFPPRFSGLQFPNYSSELNVNALELDDSALYLCASSPSGDRAGNTIYFGEGSWLTVV.

The chain is built from TRBV5-1 and TRBJ2-1; the match to TRBD2 covers 8 bases. CDR3 length: 15 residues. Per the germline V gene, CDR1 is SGHRS and CDR2 is YFSETQ. V shed 4 bases and J 9 bases; nucleotides not matched to a gene: 12. The CDR3 reads CASSTAGETLSEQFF. CDR3 bases: TGCGCCAGCAGCACAGCGGGAGAAACGTTGAGTGAGCAGTTCTTC.

The chain uses TRBV18 and TRBJ2-7; 12 positions agree with TRBD2. Germline V gene lookup returns CDR1 KGHSH and CDR2 LQKENI. J was trimmed by 12 bases and V by 3 bases; bases with no gene match: 6. CDR3 length: 13 amino acids. CDR3 protein: CASSPGLAGRAYF. CDR3 bases: TGTGCCAGCTCACCGGGACTAGCGGGCCGAGCGTACTTC.

This chain joins TRBV30 and TRBJ2-3, with 7 bases aligning to TRBD2. Germline CDR1 is GTSNPN and CDR2 is SVGIG (reference sequence). The CDR3 extends over 17 amino acids. J lost 1 base, V lost 2 bases, and 12 bases had no gene match. CDR3 sequence (DNA): TGTGCCTGGAGTCGGAGGGCGGGAGTTACGGGCACAGATACGCAGTATTTT. This translates into CAWSRRAGVTGTDTQYF.

This chain joins TRBV7-9 and TRBJ2-7; D gene unclear. V was pared by 2 bases and J by 7 bases, with 21 bases between. The CDR3 loop spans 16 amino acids. The germline gives CDR1 SEHNR, CDR2 FQNEAQ (reference sequence). The CDR3 sequence: CASSLSATLTVGEQYF. The CDR3 region has the DNA TGTGCCAGCAGCTTATCAGCAACCCTGACCGTTGGGGAGCAGTACTTC.

As concerns this clone: Germline is not matched at one junction end, which may reflect a read error. The chain joins TRBV7-7 to TRBJ2-3; D not resolved. CDR3 length equals 12 residues. Germline CDR1 reads SSHAT; CDR2 reads FNYEAQ (reference sequence). CDR3 in amino acids: CASRGTGDTQYF. CDR3 bases: TGTGCTAGCAGAGGAACTGGGGATACGCAGTATTTT. Full variable domain (remainder filled in from reference TRBV7-7 and TRBJ2-3): GAGVSQSPRYKVTKRGQDVTLRCDPISSHATLYWYQQALGQGPEFLTYFNYEAQPDKSGLPSDRFSAERPEGSISTLTIQRTEQRDSAMYRCASRGTGDTQYFGPGTRLTVL.

In nucleotides, the CDR3 is TGTGCCAGTAGTACTCGAACAGGGGGCGGAGGGGAGACCCAGTACTTC. Its protein product is CASSTRTGGGGETQYF. This chain joins TRBV19 and TRBJ2-5, with 9 bases aligning to TRBD1. Germline CDR1 reads LNHDA; CDR2 reads SQIVND (reference sequence). The CDR3 spans 16 residues. Trimming removed 4 bases from V and 5 bases from J; junction bases left unmatched: 11.

The chain carries TRBV9 and TRBJ2-1; 9 bases are a match to TRBD2. This CDR3 is built from 14 residues. CDR1 and CDR2 (germline): SGDLS, YYNGEE. Trimming removed 4 bases from V and 4 bases from J; junction bases left unmatched: 3. The CDR3 DNA sequence: TGTGCCAGCAGCAAGACTAGCGGATACAATGAGCAGTTCTTC. Translated: CASSKTSGYNEQFF.